This T cell receptor (beta chain) emerged from a study of T cell responses to AZD1222 COVID-19 vaccine (dated by TCRdb to the early 2020s). For context, the study as a whole: TCR sequencing covered approximately 230 trial participants: roughly 200 given two doses of AZD1222 and 26 given two doses of MenACWY control vaccine. Enrollment into the trials was organized by age into subgroups of 18-55, 56-69 and 70-plus years, and those subgroups contained approximately 150, 30 and 60 TCR-sequenced participants, respectively.

The germline V and J ends show losses of 0 bases and 3 bases respectively, and no gene match explains 6 bases of the junction. Looking up the germline V gene yields CDR1 SGDLS and CDR2 YYNGEE. Inclusive of the bounding cysteine and phenylalanine, the CDR3 is 16 residues long. Only the CDR3 portion is preserved as DNA: 48 bases, with reading frame beginning at the first base. The CDR3 regions of human TCRbeta chains were subjected to immunosequencing. The paper's data handling went like this. Repertoire TCRs were checked for matches against a reference library of SARS-CoV-2-specific TCRs that had been generated using the MIRA antigen-specificity platform. Breadth was defined as the fraction of unique TCRs that were SARS-CoV-2-associated, and depth was defined as the fraction of total T cells that were SARS-CoV-2-associated. Using the MIRA data, each spike-specific TCR was mapped to the spike region that the TCR reacts to and placed in a CD4 or CD8 class. Log10-transformed breadth and depth values were compared by one-way ANOVA with Sidak's multiple comparisons tests. TCRdb took over this immuneACCESS table, retaining in-frame rearrangements with V and J assigned. Such tables are incomplete; in checked studies, under half of the missing clones stem from an unresolved V gene, and the remainder is unexplained. For V, J and clone size, that table is used; D and trimming come from the DNA. The sample table shows 130,000 or so clones, and approximately 86% are seen once. Over 5% of the sample comes from the top ten.

The investigation overall reported the following: Conclusions about previously exposed vaccinees are limited, since just five or six AZD1222 recipients were seropositive for SARS-CoV-2 at baseline. Reportedly, almost half of the unique spike-specific TCRs recognized epitopes lying outside the regions that are mutated in the B.1.351 and B.1.1.7 variants. Participants were mostly white British and included more females than males, and it was suggested by the authors that clonal diversity may have been underestimated. After two AZD1222 doses, both the breadth and the depth of spike-specific TCRs were significantly higher than at day 0 and than in MenACWY recipients. Because no day 14 peak-response samples were available, repertoires were characterized only after the peak T cell response. The 56-69-year group was small, and its depth increase did not reach significance, likely because of low power. The vaccine-associated CD4 TCRs covered the entire spike protein, and the dominant responses fell in regions 160-218 and 743-854.

The time point label for this specimen denotes: about 28 days (+/-7) after the second vaccine dose. Because spike-specific TCR depth and breadth did not differ between the two schedules, AZD1222 recipients who got a second dose at roughly 4 weeks were pooled with those who got a second dose at roughly 12 weeks. Vaccinee samples were obtained from the UK trials COV001 and COV002, which included a single-blind randomized controlled phase 2/3 trial of AZD1222 (ChAdOx1 nCoV-19) in healthy adults. Trial participant PBMC samples were collected at day 0 and day 28 after the second dose for TCRbeta chain sequencing. A word on this clone: This clone's antigen is unknown. Per-nucleotide qualities are absent, and no much larger clonotype sits a single base away.

Sequences were derived from peripheral blood, sampled 28 days after the second AZD1222 dose. This receptor was obtained from an adult who received the AZD1222 COVID-19 vaccine. This receptor chain uses TRBV9 and TRBJ2-1, with TRBD1 matching 7 junction bases. The DNA sequence is TGTGCCAGCAGCGTAGCTGCACGGGACAGCTACAATGAGCAGTTCTTC. Translated, this gives CASSVAARDSYNEQFF.